A selection of T cell receptor beta chains follows, all from one sample in a study of pediatric ulcerative colitis. Profiling relied on immunoSEQ multiplex PCR, and the TCRdb table lists in-frame clones only, not all of them. Among 54,000 or so clones listed, about 90% were seen once. The sequencing sample was made of blood. These receptor sequences come from a boy younger than 18 who was a control in a study of pediatric ulcerative colitis. Both conserved end residues are part of each CDR3. Each record gives: V gene, J gene, D gene, clone size, CDR3 protein, CDR3 DNA. D genes are given only for firm matches. Rows give clone size only sometimes, using once, few, many, or a class for an expanded clone.

>TRBV6-1|TRBJ2-3|-|-
CASSEMAGSTDTQYF
TGTGCCAGCAGTGAAATGGCGGGTAGCACAGATACGCAGTATTTT
>TRBV28|TRBJ1-5|-|-
CASSLVNQPQHF
TGTGCCAGCAGTTTAGTAAATCAGCCCCAGCATTTT
>TRBV6-5|TRBJ2-7|TRBD2|-
CASSYRLAGPYEQYF
TGTGCCAGCAGTTACAGACTAGCGGGGCCCTACGAGCAGTACTTC
>TRBV19|TRBJ1-5|TRBD1|few
CASSLGTGGGQPQHF
TGTGCCAGTAGCCTCGGGACAGGGGGCGGTCAGCCCCAGCATTTT
>TRBV5-1|TRBJ2-1|-|-
CASSLHSQDGSSYNEQFF
TGCGCCAGCAGCCTACACTCCCAAGACGGGAGCTCCTACAATGAGCAGTTCTTC
>TRBV6-4|TRBJ2-7|-|-
CASSDSAGSYEQYF
TGTGCCAGCAGTGACTCCGCTGGATCCTACGAGCAGTACTTC
>TRBV25-1|TRBJ2-7|-|-
CASSLTYEQYF
TGTGCCAGCAGCCTCACCTACGAGCAGTACTTC
>TRBV27|TRBJ2-7|-|-
CASSLSVLTPEQYF
TGTGCCAGCAGTTTATCGGTCCTCACCCCCGAGCAGTACTTC
>TRBV4-1|TRBJ1-4|TRBD1|-
CASSQGQGRGEKLFF
TGCGCCAGCAGCCAAGGACAGGGAAGGGGAGAAAAACTGTTTTTT
>TRBV4-1|TRBJ2-1|TRBD2|-
CASSQGLAGKYNEQFF
TGCGCCAGCAGCCAAGGACTAGCGGGGAAATACAATGAGCAGTTCTTC
>TRBV19|TRBJ1-1|TRBD1|few
CASSYDRETEAFF
TGTGCCAGTAGTTACGACAGGGAGACTGAAGCTTTCTTT
>TRBV6-5|TRBJ1-1|-|-
CASSYGAGLNTEAFF
TGTGCCAGCAGTTACGGAGCAGGGCTGAACACTGAAGCTTTCTTT
>TRBV5-1|TRBJ1-1|TRBD1|-
CASSTSSRDRGIDTEAFF
TGCGCCAGCAGCACCTCTTCCCGGGACAGGGGGATTGACACTGAAGCTTTCTTT
>TRBV28|TRBJ1-2|TRBD1|-
CATQKGARGYTF
TGTGCCACCCAAAAGGGGGCTAGAGGCTACACCTTC
>TRBV4-1|TRBJ1-4|-|-
CASSQEGKTAGVGEKLFF
TGCGCCAGCAGCCAAGAGGGGAAAACGGCGGGGGTCGGTGAAAAACTGTTTTTT
>TRBV5-1|TRBJ1-3|-|-
CASSEQGEGVSGNTIYF
TGCGCCAGCAGCGAGCAGGGCGAGGGTGTCTCTGGAAACACCATATATTTT
>TRBV30|TRBJ2-2|-|-
CAWTVIGNTGELFF
TGTGCCTGGACTGTAATTGGGAACACCGGGGAGCTGTTTTTT
>TRBV7-2|TRBJ2-3|-|once
CASSLGWTDTQYF
TGTGCCAGCAGCTTAGGGTGGACAGATACGCAGTATTTT
>TRBV4-3|TRBJ2-1|TRBD1|-
CASSHPLSGQGQGNEQFF
TGCGCCAGCAGCCATCCTCTGTCGGGACAGGGCCAGGGGAATGAGCAGTTCTTC
>TRBV7-6|TRBJ2-2|-|-
CASSLEGGRNTGELFF
TGTGCCAGCAGCTTAGAGGGCGGCAGAAACACCGGGGAGCTGTTTTTT